These 16 T cell receptor beta chains originate from one sample sequenced in a study of Graves' ophthalmopathy and Graves' hyperthyroidism. Amplification from RNA transcripts yielded the TCR beta CDR3 regions. HTBI primers were employed in first-round RT-PCR, then a second-round multiplex PCR followed. TCRdb redid the calling of the multiplex PCR reads with MiXCR, one entry per CDR3 protein. Found here are over a million distinct CDR3 sequences, around a third of them singletons; the top ten hold 11%. Sequencing was performed on peripheral blood or thyroid tissue (not recorded which). Source of these receptors: an adult man with Graves' hyperthyroidism.

The V gene is TRBV4-3, the J gene TRBJ2-6; no reliable D call. Germline V lookup: CDR1 LGHNA, CDR2 YSLEER. V shed 0 bases and J shed 0 bases, with 9 bases lying between them. CDR3 length: 17 amino acids. The CDR3 nucleotides are TGCGCCAGCAGCCAAGATCCAAAAAACTCTGGGGCCAACGTCCTGACTTTC. Its protein product is CASSQDPKNSGANVLTF.

Remarks on this clonotype: Its ends do not fully match the called genes, so a read error is possible. This chain links TRBV29-1 with TRBJ2-7; D may correspond to TRBD1 or TRBD2 (5 bases each). The CDR3 has 12 amino acids. Per germline, CDR1 SQVTM and CDR2 ANQGSEA. This CDR3 is CSVGRAGTHTTF. CDR3 DNA: TGCAGCGTTGGCCGCGCCGGGACCCATACCACCTTC.

On this clonotype: A read error may produce the germline difference seen at one junction end. The chain joins TRBV20-1 to TRBJ2-7; weak D call: TRBD1 (6 bases). The CDR3 totals 15 residues. Germline loops: CDR1 DFQATT, CDR2 SNEGSKA (reference sequence). CDR3 amino acids: CSASGPGRGSYEQYF. CDR3 sequence (DNA): TGCAGTGCTAGTGGACCAGGCAGGGGATCCTACGAGCAATACTTC.

In this sample, this clonotype turned up a few times. The CDR3: CASLLGQGIGSGELFF. The CDR3 region has the DNA TGTGCCAGCCTATTGGGGCAAGGTATCGGTTCCGGGGAGCTGTTTTTT. V is TRBV12-3 or TRBV12-4 and J is TRBJ2-2, with a weak D call TRBD1 (5 bases). V lost 8 bases to trimming and J lost 6 bases, with 22 bases between them. This CDR3 spans 16 amino acids.

The chain recombines TRBV28 with TRBJ2-3; D unclear. The germline V gene encodes CDR1 MDHEN and CDR2 SYDVKM. The CDR3 runs to 14 residues. The V and J ends lost 6 bases and 0 bases respectively, with 10 bases between them. CDR3 residues: CASSPVDSTDTQYF. CDR3 sequence (DNA): TGTGCCAGCAGCCCCGTGGATAGCACAGATACGCAGTATTTT.

The rearrangement joins TRBV29-1 to TRBJ1-4; no clear D. CDR1 is SQVTM, CDR2 ANQGSEA, per germline. The CDR3 extends over 14 amino acids. V was pared by 6 bases and J by 3 bases, with 14 bases between. CDR3 nucleotides: TGCAGCGTGGGCACACGGGGTCCTAATGAAAAACTGTTTTTT. It is translated as CSVGTRGPNEKLFF. Based on the CDR3 plus reference TRBV29-1 and TRBJ1-4, the full variable domain is SAVISQKPSRDICQRGTSLTIQCQVDSQVTMMFWYRQQPGQSLTLIATANQGSEATYESGFVIDKFPISRPNLTFSTLTVSNMSPEDSSIYLCSVGTRGPNEKLFFGSGTQLSVL.

The chain carries TRBV4-1 and TRBJ2-6, with D possibly being TRBD1 or TRBD2 (7 bases each). V lost 4 bases, J lost 2 bases, and 21 bases lay in between. CDR3 size: 19 residues. From germline, CDR1 is MGHRA and CDR2 YSYEKL. CDR3 sequence reads: CASSPAGGVGSTGANVLTF. The CDR3 region has the DNA TGCGCCAGCAGCCCAGCAGGGGGGGTAGGCTCGACTGGGGCCAACGTCCTGACTTTC.

This clonotype was recorded many times. This CDR3 reads CASSLEIRVASYEQYF. The CDR3 DNA sequence: TGTGCCAGCAGCTTAGAAATCAGGGTTGCCTCCTACGAGCAGTACTTC. The chain links TRBV7-2 to TRBJ2-7; D is possibly TRBD1 (5 bases). CDR1 and CDR2 (germline): SGHTA, FQGNSA. Trimming took 1 base from V and 0 from J, leaving 13 bases between them. The CDR3 length is 16 residues.

This clonotype has ten or more counts. The chain joins TRBV4-3 to TRBJ2-7, with unresolved D. The CDR3 sequence is 13 residues long. V gave up 0 bases and J gave up 4 bases, with 7 bases separating them. The germline gives CDR1 LGHNA, CDR2 YSLEER. Here the CDR3 reads CASSQDVEYEQYF. CDR3 nucleotides: TGCGCCAGCAGCCAAGACGTCGAGTACGAGCAGTACTTC.

The genes are TRBV7-2 and TRBJ2-5, with TRBD1 matching 7 bases. The CDR3 totals 14 residues. Unmatched junction bases numbered 4, after V lost 1 base and J lost 5 bases. Germline lookup yields CDR1 SGHTA and CDR2 FQGNSA. This CDR3 reads CASSLVATGETQYF. The CDR3 coding sequence is TGTGCCAGCAGCTTAGTAGCGACAGGGGAGACCCAGTACTTC.

Remarks on this clonotype: With a much larger clone just one base away, this may be a read error. The chain uses TRBV5-4 and TRBJ1-5; D may be TRBD1 (6 bases). V lost 3 bases and J lost 4, with 14 bases in between. The CDR3 contains 15 residues. Germline CDR1 reads SGHNT; CDR2 reads YYREEE (reference sequence). Here the CDR3 DNA reads TGTGCCAGCAGCTCGGCCCTAACAGGGAATCAGCCCCAGCATTTT. Translation gives CASSSALTGNQPQHF.

This clonotype has more than one count but fewer than ten. The chain links TRBV7-2 to TRBJ1-2; the D gene is possibly TRBD1 (5 bases). The CDR3 length is 18 residues. Germline V gene sequence: CDR1 SGHTA, CDR2 FQGNSA. Between the trimmed V and J ends, which lost 5 bases and 4 bases, there was a span of 26 bases. The CDR3 DNA sequence: TGTGCCAGCAGCCAGAGTCGTAAAGGTCGGGGCCCGGGCTATGGCTACACCTTC. As protein: CASSQSRKGRGPGYGYTF.

To note about this clonotype: This may stem from a read error, because a much larger clone lies one nucleotide away. This chain links TRBV7-6 with TRBJ2-7; 11 bases are shared with TRBD2. This CDR3 contains 16 residues. The germline CDR1 and CDR2 sequences are SGHVS and FNYEAQ. V was pared by 9 bases and J by 9 bases, with 19 bases of the junction left unmatched. In DNA, the CDR3 is TGTGCCAGATCCCCTTTAACTAGCGGGGGTAATGGGGGGCAGTACTTC. It encodes CARSPLTSGGNGGQYF.

The gene calls are TRBV7-9 and TRBJ2-7, with D tentatively TRBD2 (5 bases). The CDR3 consists of 15 residues. Germline V lookup: CDR1 SEHNR, CDR2 FQNEAQ (reference sequence). With 5 bases removed from V and 5 bases from J, the gap between germline ends came to 19 bases. CDR3 in DNA: TGTGCCAGCAGCCTCCTTGGAGGAGCTACCGACGAGCAGTACTTC. The encoded protein is CASSLLGGATDEQYF.

This clonotype occurred many times. The rearrangement links TRBV2 to TRBJ1-3; D remains unclear. Germline V gene lookup returns CDR1 SNHLY and CDR2 FYNNEI. Trimming pared 7 bases from V and 0 bases from J, leaving 13 bases between. The CDR3 length is 15 residues. Written as DNA, the CDR3 is TGTGCCAGCACTCCAAACTTGTACTCTGGAAACACCATATATTTT. Its protein product is CASTPNLYSGNTIYF.

In its sample, this clonotype was seen many times. The chain uses TRBV20-1 and TRBJ2-7; 12 bases are a match to TRBD2. The CDR3 consists of 18 residues. CDR1 and CDR2 from the germline V gene are DFQATT and SNEGSKA (reference sequence). V lost 0 bases, J lost 4 bases, and 13 bases stayed unmatched. CDR3 protein: CSARDEGGLAGRRYEQYF. CDR3 in DNA: TGCAGTGCTAGAGATGAGGGTGGACTAGCGGGACGACGATACGAGCAGTACTTC.